This T cell receptor (beta chain) emerged from a study of T cells in Graves' hyperthyroidism and ophthalmopathy. In the study overall: The initial diagnosis was the point when peripheral blood was collected, ahead of any treatment.

The sample holds a few counts of this clonotype. TCR beta CDR3 region amplification was performed from RNA transcripts. The TCR CDR3 was amplified in a first-round RT-PCR using the HTBI primer set. A single record per CDR3 protein comes from TCRdb applying MiXCR to the multiplex PCR reads. The table has approximately 400,000 distinct CDR3 sequences, roughly 13% seen once; the top ten hold less than 25%. The length of the CDR3 is 16 residues. Germline V gives CDR1 LGHDT, CDR2 YNNKEL (reference sequence). V lost 4 bases and J lost 4; bases outside the gene matches: 10. This chain joins TRBV3-1 and TRBJ2-3; 8 bases align to TRBD2. The sample was blood. This receptor was taken from a man in his thirties or forties with Graves' hyperthyroidism that later progressed to Graves' ophthalmopathy. This CDR3 reads CASSRSGRHLADTQYF. The CDR3 bases are TGTGCCAGCAGCCGCAGCGGGAGACACCTGGCAGATACGCAGTATTTT.